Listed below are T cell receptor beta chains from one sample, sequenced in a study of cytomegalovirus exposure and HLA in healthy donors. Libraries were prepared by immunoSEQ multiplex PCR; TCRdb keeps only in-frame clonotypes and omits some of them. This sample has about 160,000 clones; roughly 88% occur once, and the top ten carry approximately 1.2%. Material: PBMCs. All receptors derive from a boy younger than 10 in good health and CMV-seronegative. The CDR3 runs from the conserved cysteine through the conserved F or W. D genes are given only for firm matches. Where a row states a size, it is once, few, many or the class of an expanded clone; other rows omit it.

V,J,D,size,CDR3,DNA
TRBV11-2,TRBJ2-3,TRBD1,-,CASSWTGVGDTDTQYF,TGTGCCAGCAGCTGGACAGGGGTTGGGGACACAGATACGCAGTATTTT
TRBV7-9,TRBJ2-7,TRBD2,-,CSSSLGPGTSGMRSYEQYF,TGTTCCAGCAGCTTAGGGCCAGGGACTAGCGGGATGAGATCCTACGAGCAGTACTTC
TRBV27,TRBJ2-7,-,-,CASRGIGSGERYEQYF,TGTGCCAGCAGGGGGATAGGTAGCGGAGAACGCTACGAGCAGTACTTC
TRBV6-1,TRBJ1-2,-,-,CASSEAQGSSSYTF,TGTGCCAGCAGTGAAGCGCAGGGCTCGAGTAGCTACACCTTC
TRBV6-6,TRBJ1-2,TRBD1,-,CASRGQGLNYGYTF,TGTGCCAGCAGAGGACAGGGTCTTAACTATGGCTACACCTTC
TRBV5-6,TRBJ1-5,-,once,CASSVQGPSQPQHF,TGTGCCAGTTCTGTACAGGGCCCCAGTCAGCCCCAGCATTTT
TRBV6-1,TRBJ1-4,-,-,CASSDGGKATNEKLFF,TGTGCCAGCAGTGACGGGGGAAAGGCAACTAATGAAAAACTGTTTTTT
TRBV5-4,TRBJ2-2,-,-,CASSYRELGELFF,TGTGCCAGCAGCTACCGCGAGTTGGGGGAGCTGTTTTTT
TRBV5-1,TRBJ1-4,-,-,CASSLGLSGASFEKLFF,TGCGCCAGCAGCTTGGGTCTTTCGGGAGCCTCTTTTGAAAAACTGTTTTTT
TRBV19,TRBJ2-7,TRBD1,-,CASSYRQGQYEQYF,TGTGCCAGTAGTTATCGACAGGGTCAGTACGAGCAGTACTTC
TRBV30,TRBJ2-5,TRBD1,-,CAHRTGGEETQYF,TGTGCCCACCGGACAGGGGGCGAGGAGACCCAGTACTTC
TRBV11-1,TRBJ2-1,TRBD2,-,CASSSRTSGYNEQFF,TGTGCCAGCAGCAGCAGGACTAGCGGTTACAATGAGCAGTTCTTC
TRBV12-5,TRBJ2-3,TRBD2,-,CASGPLAGGWGTDTQYF,TGTGCCAGTGGTCCTTTAGCGGGAGGCTGGGGCACAGATACGCAGTATTTT
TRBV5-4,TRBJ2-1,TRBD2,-,CASRPSGRGDNEQFF,TGTGCCAGCAGACCTAGCGGGAGGGGAGACAATGAGCAGTTCTTC
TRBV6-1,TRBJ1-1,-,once,CASSVDKGDTEAFF,TGTGCCAGCAGTGTTGACAAGGGGGACACTGAAGCTTTCTTT
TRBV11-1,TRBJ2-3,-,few,CASSFGAQGKADTQYF,TGTGCCAGCAGCTTCGGGGCACAGGGAAAGGCAGATACGCAGTATTTT
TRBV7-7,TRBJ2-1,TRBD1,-,CASSSGQSSYNEQFF,TGTGCCAGCAGTTCGGGACAGAGCTCCTACAATGAGCAGTTCTTC
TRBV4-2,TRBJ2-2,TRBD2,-,CASSQDFAGGVNTGELFF,TGTGCCAGCAGCCAAGATTTTGCGGGAGGGGTGAACACCGGGGAGCTGTTTTTT
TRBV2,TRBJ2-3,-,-,CASETETDTQYF,TGTGCCTCTGAGACAGAGACAGATACGCAGTATTTT
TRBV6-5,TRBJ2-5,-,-,CASSYGGQETQYF,TGTGCCAGCAGTTACGGGGGGCAAGAGACCCAGTACTTC
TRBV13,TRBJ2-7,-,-,CASSLSRGSHEQYF,TGTGCCAGCAGCTTATCAAGGGGGTCGCACGAGCAGTACTTC
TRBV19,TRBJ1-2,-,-,CASSMGPPWIDTF,TGTGCCAGTAGTATGGGGCCACCCTGGATTGACACCTTC
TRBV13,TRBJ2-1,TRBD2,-,CASSFRTSGGLQRSYNEQFF,TGTGCCAGCAGCTTCCGGACTAGCGGGGGGCTCCAGCGCTCCTACAATGAGCAGTTCTTC
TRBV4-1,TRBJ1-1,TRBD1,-,CASSHPNRGGGAFF,TGCGCCAGCAGTCACCCCAACAGGGGAGGAGGCGCTTTCTTT
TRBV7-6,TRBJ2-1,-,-,CASSLSGLGEQFF,TGTGCCAGCAGCTTATCTGGACTGGGTGAGCAGTTCTTC
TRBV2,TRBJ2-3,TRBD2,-,CASSGAGGPVGDTQYF,TGTGCCAGCAGTGGAGCGGGGGGGCCAGTTGGAGATACGCAGTATTTT
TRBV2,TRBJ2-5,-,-,CASSGELTGTEETQYF,TGTGCCAGCAGTGGGGAACTTACAGGGACCGAAGAGACCCAGTACTTC
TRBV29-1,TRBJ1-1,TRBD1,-,CSVQTGAVTEAFF,TGCAGCGTTCAGACAGGGGCGGTCACTGAAGCTTTCTTT
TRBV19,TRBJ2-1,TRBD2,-,CATLSGTSGTQFF,TGTGCCACCTTATCCGGGACTAGCGGTACCCAGTTCTTC
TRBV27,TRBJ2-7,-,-,CASSLGGTPYEQYF,TGTGCCAGCAGTTTAGGGGGGACCCCCTACGAGCAGTACTTC
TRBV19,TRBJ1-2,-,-,CASSIRNQVDYTF,TGTGCCAGTAGTATCAGGAACCAGGTCGACTACACCTTC
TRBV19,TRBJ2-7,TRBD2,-,CASSQREFPSSYEQYF,TGTGCCAGTAGTCAGCGGGAGTTCCCGAGCTCCTACGAGCAGTACTTC
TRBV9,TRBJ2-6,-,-,CASSPAGGANVLTF,TGTGCCAGCAGCCCCGCCGGTGGGGCCAACGTCCTGACTTTC
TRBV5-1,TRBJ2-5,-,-,CASSSLQETQYF,TGCGCCAGCAGCTCCCTCCAAGAGACCCAGTACTTC
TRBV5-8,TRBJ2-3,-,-,CASSWEPTGSSADTQYF,TGTGCCAGCAGCTGGGAACCTACAGGGAGTTCGGCAGATACGCAGTATTTT
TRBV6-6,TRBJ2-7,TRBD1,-,CASSYSRGQGEEQYF,TGTGCCAGCAGTTACTCGAGAGGACAGGGGGAAGAGCAGTACTTC
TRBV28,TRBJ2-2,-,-,CASNQGRTGELFF,TGTGCCAGCAATCAGGGGCGGACCGGGGAGCTGTTTTTT
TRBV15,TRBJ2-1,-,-,CATSRGSGPSYNEQFF,TGTGCCACCAGCAGAGGTAGCGGCCCGTCCTACAATGAGCAGTTCTTC
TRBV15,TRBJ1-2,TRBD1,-,CATSTRQGGVYGYTF,TGTGCCACCAGCACCCGACAGGGAGGCGTCTATGGCTACACCTTC
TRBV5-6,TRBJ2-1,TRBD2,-,CASRETSGALAAYNEQFF,TGTGCCAGCAGAGAGACTAGCGGAGCCCTTGCGGCCTACAATGAGCAGTTCTTC
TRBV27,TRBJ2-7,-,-,CASSPPGETGRSYEQYF,TGTGCCAGCAGTCCCCCTGGGGAAACAGGGAGATCCTACGAGCAGTACTTC
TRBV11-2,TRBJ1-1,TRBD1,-,CASSLGETGDTEAFF,TGTGCCAGCAGCTTAGGGGAGACAGGGGACACTGAAGCTTTCTTT
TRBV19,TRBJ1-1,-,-,CATGVGTEAFF,TGTGCCACCGGGGTTGGCACTGAAGCTTTCTTT
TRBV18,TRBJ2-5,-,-,CASSRGVQETQYF,TGTGCCAGCTCACGGGGCGTACAAGAGACCCAGTACTTC
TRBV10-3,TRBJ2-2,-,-,CAISASGLQNTGELFF,TGTGCCATCAGTGCGTCGGGACTCCAGAACACCGGGGAGCTGTTTTTT
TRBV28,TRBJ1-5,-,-,CASSPLRGSNNQPQHF,TGTGCCAGCAGTCCCCTACGGGGTAGTAACAATCAGCCCCAGCATTTT
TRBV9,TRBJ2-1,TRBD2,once,CASSVAGGTREQFF,TGTGCCAGCAGCGTAGCGGGAGGGACACGCGAGCAGTTCTTC
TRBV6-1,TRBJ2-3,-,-,CASRTVGATDTQYF,TGTGCCAGCAGAACTGTTGGAGCCACAGATACGCAGTATTTT
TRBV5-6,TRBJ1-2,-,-,CASSPRGGKVGYTF,TGTGCCAGCAGCCCGAGGGGCGGGAAAGTTGGCTACACCTTC
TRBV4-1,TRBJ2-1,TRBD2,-,CASSHLRTSGSGNEQFF,TGCGCCAGCAGCCACCTTAGGACTAGCGGGAGTGGCAATGAGCAGTTCTTC
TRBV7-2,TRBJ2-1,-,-,CASTGQTSYNEQFF,TGTGCCAGCACCGGACAGACCTCCTACAATGAGCAGTTCTTC
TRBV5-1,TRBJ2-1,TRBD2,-,CASSLELAGTGEQFF,TGCGCCAGCTCCTTGGAACTAGCGGGAACCGGAGAGCAGTTCTTC
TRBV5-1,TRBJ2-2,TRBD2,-,CASSSAGGPLGTGELFF,TGCGCCAGCAGCTCAGCGGGAGGGCCCCTGGGCACCGGGGAGCTGTTTTTT
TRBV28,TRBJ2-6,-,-,CASSPSLSGANVLTF,TGTGCCAGCAGTCCTAGTCTCTCTGGGGCCAACGTCCTGACTTTC
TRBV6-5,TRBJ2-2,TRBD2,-,CATQFSGTSGGELFF,TGTGCCACCCAATTCTCCGGGACTAGCGGCGGGGAGCTGTTTTTT
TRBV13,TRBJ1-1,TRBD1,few,CASSLATGKFTEAFF,TGTGCCAGCAGCTTAGCGACAGGGAAATTCACTGAAGCTTTCTTT
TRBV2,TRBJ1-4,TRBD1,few,CASSVQGAEKLFF,TGTGCCAGCAGCGTTCAGGGGGCTGAAAAACTGTTTTTT
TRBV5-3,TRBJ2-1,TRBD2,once,CARSLWSCLAGYNEQFF,TGTGCCAGAAGCCTGTGGTCCTGCCTAGCGGGTTACAATGAGCAGTTCTTC
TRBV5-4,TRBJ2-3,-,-,CASSFSGVTDTQYF,TGTGCCAGCAGCTTTAGCGGCGTCACAGATACGCAGTATTTT
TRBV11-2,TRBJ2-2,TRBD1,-,CASSLQTGGRTGELFF,TGTGCCAGCAGCTTACAGACAGGGGGACGCACCGGGGAGCTGTTTTTT